This T cell receptor beta chain was captured by sequencing in a study of cytomegalovirus exposure and HLA in healthy donors. Study details: An early data release held tens of millions of unique TCRs from HLA-typed donors.

Trimming pared 0 bases from V and 6 bases from J, leaving 6 bases between. The CDR3 loop spans 13 amino acids. Germline V gene data show CDR1 as SGDLS and CDR2 as YYNGEE. PCR employed 60 Vbeta and 13 Jbeta primers. TCRdb keeps only in-frame clones here, not all; method: immunoSEQ multiplex PCR. Among 50,000 to 70,000 clones, about 78% were seen once, and the ten largest hold 3%. The chain employs TRBV9 and TRBJ2-2; D unresolved. Sequenced material: PBMCs. This TCR was sampled from a girl aged 5-17 years in good health and CMV-seropositive. CDR3 sequence reads: CASSVEPPGELFF. As DNA, the CDR3 is TGTGCCAGCAGCGTAGAGCCCCCCGGGGAGCTGTTTTTT.